Listed below are T cell receptor beta chains from one sample, sequenced in a study of T cells in tumors after PD-1 blockade. Assay: immunoSEQ multiplex PCR; the TCRdb copy retains only in-frame clones and omits some. The data contain 2,000 to 3,000 clones, 60% to 80% of them singletons. The sequenced sample was tumor tissue, obtained after anti-PD-1 treatment. The source of these receptors is a human donor with basal cell carcinoma. Both conserved end residues are part of each CDR3. D genes are given only for firm matches. Size tells how often a clone was seen (once, few, many) or the class of an expanded clone, and some rows leave it out.

d_call: TRBD1; j_call: TRBJ2-7; v_call: TRBV5-1; clone_size: -; cdr3_aa: CASSARGQGEQYF; cdr3_nt: TGCGCCAGCAGCGCGAGGGGACAGGGGGAGCAGTACTTC
d_call: TRBD2; j_call: TRBJ2-7; v_call: TRBV5-5; clone_size: -; cdr3_aa: CASSLLGLAGDLSYQYF; cdr3_nt: TGTGCCAGCAGCTTACTCGGACTAGCGGGAGACCTGTCATACCAGTACTTC
d_call: -; j_call: TRBJ2-4; v_call: TRBV6-5; clone_size: -; cdr3_aa: CASSYQNIQYF; cdr3_nt: TGTGCCAGCAGTTACCAAAACATTCAGTACTTC
d_call: -; j_call: TRBJ2-5; v_call: TRBV28; clone_size: -; cdr3_aa: CASHGGGQGETQYF; cdr3_nt: TGTGCCAGCCATGGCGGGGGACAAGGGGAGACCCAGTACTTC
d_call: TRBD1; j_call: TRBJ2-6; v_call: TRBV24-1; clone_size: few; cdr3_aa: CATSDSTGAGANVLTF; cdr3_nt: TGTGCCACCAGCGACTCGACAGGGGCTGGGGCCAACGTCCTGACTTTC
d_call: TRBD1; j_call: TRBJ2-7; v_call: TRBV6-1; clone_size: -; cdr3_aa: CASCRTGDYEQYF; cdr3_nt: TGTGCCAGCTGCCGGACAGGGGACTACGAGCAGTACTTC
d_call: -; j_call: TRBJ2-3; v_call: TRBV4-3; clone_size: -; cdr3_aa: CASSQDPISTDTQYF; cdr3_nt: TGCGCCAGCAGCCAAGATCCCATCAGCACAGATACGCAGTATTTT
d_call: -; j_call: TRBJ1-4; v_call: TRBV3-1/TRBV3-2; clone_size: -; cdr3_aa: CASSHRDTWDEKLFF; cdr3_nt: TGTGCCAGCAGCCACAGGGACACTTGGGATGAAAAACTGTTTTTT
d_call: -; j_call: TRBJ2-1; v_call: TRBV20-1; clone_size: -; cdr3_aa: CSAPLYNEQFF; cdr3_nt: TGCAGTGCTCCCCTCTACAATGAGCAGTTCTTC
d_call: -; j_call: TRBJ1-1; v_call: TRBV5-1; clone_size: -; cdr3_aa: CASSPLTGNTEAFF; cdr3_nt: TGCGCCAGCAGCCCGTTGACGGGAAACACTGAAGCTTTCTTT
d_call: -; j_call: TRBJ1-3; v_call: TRBV30; clone_size: -; cdr3_aa: CAWRSDPRETLRNTIYF; cdr3_nt: TGTGCCTGGAGGAGCGATCCCAGGGAAACTCTCCGAAACACCATATATTTT
d_call: -; j_call: TRBJ1-4; v_call: TRBV4-3; clone_size: -; cdr3_aa: CASSQDGGTPNEKLFF; cdr3_nt: TGCGCCAGCAGCCAAGATGGAGGGACACCGAATGAAAAACTGTTTTTT
d_call: TRBD2; j_call: TRBJ2-1; v_call: TRBV9; clone_size: -; cdr3_aa: CASSPRLAGGDNEQFF; cdr3_nt: TGTGCCAGCAGCCCCCGACTAGCGGGAGGTGACAATGAGCAGTTCTTC
d_call: TRBD1; j_call: TRBJ1-1; v_call: TRBV4-2; clone_size: -; cdr3_aa: CASSTRTGNTEAFF; cdr3_nt: TGTGCCAGCAGCACCAGGACAGGGAACACTGAAGCTTTCTTT
d_call: TRBD1; j_call: TRBJ2-6; v_call: TRBV5-6; clone_size: -; cdr3_aa: CASSLGGTGSGANVLTF; cdr3_nt: TGTGCCAGCAGCTTGGGGGGGACAGGGTCAGGGGCCAACGTCCTGACTTTC
d_call: -; j_call: TRBJ1-2; v_call: TRBV4-1; clone_size: few; cdr3_aa: CASSQVEGSYQATSGYTF; cdr3_nt: TGCGCCAGCAGCCAAGTTGAGGGATCTTACCAAGCCACTAGTGGCTACACCTTC
d_call: TRBD2; j_call: TRBJ2-1; v_call: TRBV3-1/TRBV3-2; clone_size: -; cdr3_aa: CASSQEGLGTLNEQFF; cdr3_nt: TGTGCCAGCAGCCAAGAGGGACTAGGGACCCTCAATGAGCAGTTCTTC
d_call: TRBD1; j_call: TRBJ1-1; v_call: TRBV5-1; clone_size: -; cdr3_aa: CASSLGEGATEAFF; cdr3_nt: TGCGCCAGCAGCTTGGGGGAGGGGGCCACTGAAGCTTTCTTT
d_call: -; j_call: TRBJ1-1; v_call: TRBV25-1; clone_size: -; cdr3_aa: CASSAQWNTEAFF; cdr3_nt: TGTGCCAGCAGTGCTCAGTGGAACACTGAAGCTTTCTTT
d_call: TRBD1; j_call: TRBJ1-5; v_call: TRBV7-2; clone_size: large; cdr3_aa: CASSTGQGAGQPQHF; cdr3_nt: TGTGCCAGCAGCACGGGACAGGGGGCGGGTCAGCCCCAGCATTTT
d_call: TRBD1; j_call: TRBJ1-2; v_call: TRBV9; clone_size: -; cdr3_aa: CASSVGPDREIFTGGYTF; cdr3_nt: TGTGCCAGCAGCGTAGGCCCGGACAGGGAAATTTTTACGGGCGGCTACACCTTC
d_call: TRBD2; j_call: TRBJ2-1; v_call: TRBV27; clone_size: -; cdr3_aa: CASSLGSGGANEQFF; cdr3_nt: TGTGCCAGCAGTTTAGGTAGCGGGGGGGCCAATGAGCAGTTCTTC
d_call: -; j_call: TRBJ1-1; v_call: TRBV28; clone_size: -; cdr3_aa: CASSLADLVMNTEAFF; cdr3_nt: TGTGCCAGCAGTTTGGCAGACCTCGTCATGAACACTGAAGCTTTCTTT
d_call: -; j_call: TRBJ1-3; v_call: TRBV3-1/TRBV3-2; clone_size: -; cdr3_aa: CASSPRGRISGNTIYF; cdr3_nt: TGTGCCAGCAGCCCGAGGGGACGGATCTCTGGAAACACCATATATTTT
d_call: TRBD2; j_call: TRBJ2-7; v_call: TRBV28; clone_size: few; cdr3_aa: CASSPTSASSYEQYF; cdr3_nt: TGTGCCAGCAGTCCGACTAGCGCTAGCTCCTACGAGCAGTACTTC
d_call: -; j_call: TRBJ2-2; v_call: TRBV18; clone_size: -; cdr3_aa: CASSPIGFGTGELFF; cdr3_nt: TGTGCCAGCTCACCAATCGGGTTTGGGACCGGGGAGCTGTTTTTT
d_call: -; j_call: TRBJ1-1; v_call: TRBV9; clone_size: -; cdr3_aa: CASSVGGSTEAFF; cdr3_nt: TGTGCCAGCAGCGTTGGGGGAAGCACTGAAGCTTTCTTT
d_call: -; j_call: TRBJ1-2; v_call: TRBV25-1; clone_size: -; cdr3_aa: CASSISYAYGYTF; cdr3_nt: TGTGCCAGCAGTATTAGCTATGCCTATGGCTACACCTTC
d_call: TRBD1; j_call: TRBJ2-7; v_call: TRBV10-3; clone_size: -; cdr3_aa: CAISVLSTGGSYEQYF; cdr3_nt: TGTGCCATCAGTGTCCTGTCGACAGGGGGATCCTACGAGCAGTACTTC
d_call: -; j_call: TRBJ1-5; v_call: TRBV14; clone_size: -; cdr3_aa: CASSQVRGVFGNQPQHF; cdr3_nt: TGTGCCAGCAGCCAAGTAAGAGGGGTATTCGGCAATCAGCCCCAGCATTTT
d_call: -; j_call: TRBJ2-5; v_call: TRBV7-2; clone_size: -; cdr3_aa: CASSPKGLYRETQYF; cdr3_nt: TGTGCCAGCAGCCCCAAGGGGCTGTATCGGGAGACCCAGTACTTC
d_call: TRBD1; j_call: TRBJ2-5; v_call: TRBV19; clone_size: -; cdr3_aa: CASSIDIDRGETQYF; cdr3_nt: TGTGCCAGTAGTATAGATATTGACAGGGGAGAGACCCAGTACTTC
d_call: -; j_call: TRBJ1-1; v_call: TRBV5-1; clone_size: -; cdr3_aa: CASSPISSPGTEAFF; cdr3_nt: TGCGCCAGCAGCCCGATTTCTTCCCCGGGCACTGAAGCTTTCTTT
d_call: -; j_call: TRBJ2-5; v_call: TRBV5-8; clone_size: -; cdr3_aa: CASSKDGLNQETQYF; cdr3_nt: TGTGCCAGTAGCAAAGATGGCCTTAACCAAGAGACCCAGTACTTC
d_call: -; j_call: TRBJ1-5; v_call: TRBV9; clone_size: -; cdr3_aa: CASSWTQVDNQPQHF; cdr3_nt: TGTGCCAGCAGCTGGACTCAAGTCGACAATCAGCCCCAGCATTTT